The rows below give T cell receptor beta chains drawn from one sample of a study of patients and donors after allogeneic stem cell transplantation. From the RT-PCR reads, TCRdb called clonotypes with MiXCR, one entry per CDR3 protein. The sample shows 25,000 or so distinct CDR3 sequences, around 31% of them seen only once. Sequenced: blood, either unsorted or a sorted T cell fraction (not recorded which). All receptors derive from a human donor who was either an allogeneic HSCT recipient or a stem cell or donor lymphocyte infusion donor (not recorded which). It is not recorded whose cells these are; they may come from a transplant donor. Both conserved end residues are part of each CDR3. Fields, in order: J gene, V gene, D gene, clone size, CDR3 protein, CDR3 DNA. A D gene is named only where the DNA matches it firmly. Expanded clones are given a class, and other clones once, few, many or no size at all.

TRBJ1-6,TRBV6-5,NA,few,CASSYMSLDNSPLHF,TGTGCCAGCAGTTATATGTCTCTAGATAATTCACCCCTCCACTTT
TRBJ2-5,TRBV5-1,TRBD1,NA,CASSWAGTAQETQYF,TGCGCCAGCAGCTGGGCCGGGACAGCCCAAGAGACCCAGTACTTC
TRBJ1-6,TRBV7-2,TRBD1,NA,CASSLAGTVYNSPLHF,TGTGCCAGCAGCTTAGCCGGGACAGTCTATAATTCACCCCTCCACTTT
TRBJ1-1,TRBV20-1,TRBD1,many,CSAHRGQGYTEAFF,TGCAGTGCTCACCGAGGACAGGGATACACTGAAGCTTTCTTT
TRBJ1-2,TRBV6-5,NA,few,CASSYDRIENYGYTF,TGTGCCAGCAGTTACGACAGGATAGAAAACTATGGCTACACCTTC
TRBJ1-6,TRBV28,NA,NA,CASSFQTGTLNSPLHF,TGTGCCAGCAGTTTCCAAACCGGGACCCTAAATTCACCCCTCCACTTT
TRBJ1-1,TRBV7-2,NA,few,CASSFVTLVNTEAFF,TGTGCCAGCAGCTTCGTCACTCTTGTGAACACTGAAGCTTTCTTT
TRBJ2-2,TRBV6-2/TRBV6-3,NA,few,CASSLTEPGELFF,TGTGCCAGCAGTTTAACCGAGCCCGGGGAGCTGTTTTTT
TRBJ1-2,TRBV28,NA,few,CASSLGRFLGYTF,TGTGCCAGCAGTTTAGGGCGGTTTCTGGGCTACACCTTC
TRBJ1-2,TRBV7-3,NA,few,CASSLNGRASYGYTF,TGTGCCAGCAGCTTAAACGGCAGGGCCTCATATGGCTACACCTTC
TRBJ1-2,TRBV20-1,NA,few,CSAGRQATNYGYTF,TGCAGTGCTGGGAGACAGGCCACTAACTATGGCTACACCTTC
TRBJ1-2,TRBV20-1,NA,many,CSASPRVGYGYTF,TGCAGTGCTAGCCCCAGGGTCGGCTATGGCTACACCTTC
TRBJ1-1,TRBV20-1,NA,many,CSAREPQGPNTEAFF,TGCAGTGCTAGGGAGCCCCAGGGGCCGAACACTGAAGCTTTCTTT
TRBJ2-3,TRBV5-1,TRBD2,large,CASSLGLAGGRSTDTQYF,TGCGCCAGCAGCTTGGGACTAGCGGGGGGGCGCAGCACAGATACGCAGTATTTT
TRBJ1-2,TRBV7-3,TRBD1,NA,CASSLNRGNGYTF,TGTGCCAGCAGCCTAAACAGGGGGAATGGCTACACCTTC
TRBJ1-1,TRBV20-1,TRBD1,NA,CSAPGRGPPNTEAFF,TGCAGTGCCCCCGGGAGGGGGCCCCCGAACACTGAAGCTTTCTTT
TRBJ1-2,TRBV7-2,NA,NA,CASSPAAVFSYTF,TGTGCCAGCAGCCCCGCGGCAGTGTTTAGCTACACCTTC
TRBJ2-2,TRBV6-5,NA,few,CASSYSRRGAPTGELFF,TGTGCCAGCAGTTACTCGAGGAGGGGGGCGCCCACCGGGGAGCTGTTTTTT
TRBJ1-4,TRBV5-1,NA,NA,CASSRTLNEKLFF,TGCGCCAGCAGTAGAACTCTTAATGAAAAACTGTTTTTT
TRBJ1-5,TRBV7-9,TRBD1,once,CASSPGTGSGNQPQHF,TGTGCCAGCAGCCCCGGGACAGGGTCGGGCAATCAGCCCCAGCATTTT
TRBJ1-5,TRBV29-1,NA,few,CSVAAYNQPQHF,TGCAGCGTTGCGGCATACAATCAGCCCCAGCATTTT
TRBJ2-7,TRBV20-1,TRBD1,few,CSAHRQGHFSYEQYF,TGCAGTGCCCATAGACAGGGCCATTTCTCCTACGAGCAGTACTTC
TRBJ1-6,TRBV20-1,NA,NA,CSARDRAYNSPLHF,TGCAGTGCTAGAGATCGGGCATATAATTCACCCCTCCACTTT
TRBJ2-2,TRBV7-2,NA,NA,CASSFLANTGELFF,TGTGCCAGCAGCTTCCTAGCGAACACCGGGGAGCTGTTTTTT
TRBJ1-3,TRBV7-6,NA,NA,CASSRGHFSGNTIYF,TGTGCCAGCAGCCGCGGACATTTCTCAGGAAACACCATATATTTT
TRBJ1-4,TRBV6-5,TRBD1,few,CAGTGSSINEKLFF,TGTGCAGGGACAGGGAGTTCTATTAATGAAAAACTGTTTTTT